The 3 T cell receptor beta chains in this list originate from one sample, sequenced in a study of CD8 T cells in Susac syndrome. RNA was extracted with the RNeasy kit, and a quantity of roughly 0.45 to 1 ug was reverse transcribed using random hexamers. Using its own MiXCR run on the immunoSEQ multiplex PCR reads, TCRdb lists one record per CDR3 protein. This sample carries about 100,000 distinct CDR3 sequences, nearly 97% of them seen once, and the ten largest clones take approximately 0.3%. The sample consisted of CD8+ T cells from PBMCs. Every receptor here comes from a human donor with Susac syndrome.

The chain has TRBV29-1 and TRBJ1-1; a possible D gene is TRBD1 (5 bases). Trimming pared 4 bases from V and 2 bases from J, leaving 8 bases between. Germline V gene sequence: CDR1 SQVTM, CDR2 ANQGSEA. The CDR3 runs 12 residues. The CDR3, as DNA: TGCAGCGTTGGGGGCACAAACACTGAAGCTTTCTTT. It translates to CSVGGTNTEAFF. Full variable domain (remainder filled in from reference TRBV29-1 and TRBJ1-1): SAVISQKPSRDICQRGTSLTIQCQVDSQVTMMFWYRQQPGQSLTLIATANQGSEATYESGFVIDKFPISRPNLTFSTLTVSNMSPEDSSIYLCSVGGTNTEAFFGQGTRLTVV.

The CDR3 nucleotides read TGCAGTGCTAGAAATAGGGCCCGGTCGTTGAGAGTCGGTGAGCAGTTCTTC. Translated: CSARNRARSLRVGEQFF. V usage is TRBV20-1 and J usage is TRBJ2-1; D ambiguous. This CDR3 is 17 amino acids long. Germline CDR1 is DFQATT and CDR2 is SNEGSKA (reference sequence). V was clipped by 2 bases and J by 9 bases, with 26 bases between them.

The J gene is TRBJ1-4, the V gene TRBV7-2, with D uncertain. In germline, CDR1 is SGHTA, CDR2 FQGNSA. CDR3 length: 13 amino acids. V lost 6 bases and J lost 3, with 8 bases in between. The CDR3 nucleotides read TGTGCCAGCAGACCCGCGGCTAATGAAAAACTGTTTTTT. It is translated as CASRPAANEKLFF.